This TCR beta chain was recovered during a study of control samples from healthy donors and cancer patients. This CDR3 has 15 residues. The germline gives CDR1 LGHDT, CDR2 YNNKEL (reference sequence). The germline V and J ends were trimmed by 3 bases and 1 base, with 9 bases remaining between them. Only in-frame clones appear in the TCRdb table, and some are missing; sequencing was by immunoSEQ multiplex PCR. This sample has about 120,000 clones, with less than 90% found just once. This receptor was obtained from a man aged 18 to 29 in good health. The sequenced sample was blood. The rearrangement joins TRBV3-1 (or the pseudogene TRBV3-2) to TRBJ2-2; D perhaps matches TRBD1 (6 bases). Here the CDR3 reads CASSHSDRNTGELFF. The CDR3 DNA is TGTGCCAGCAGCCATTCGGACAGGAACACCGGGGAGCTGTTTTTT.